The sequence of this TCR beta chain was determined in a study of Ad26.COV2.S vaccination and SARS-CoV-2 variants. Points from the study as a whole: Total T cell responses may have been underestimated by the TCR breadth and depth analyses. Non-spike TCR breadth was similar in vaccine and placebo recipients.

Method: immunoSEQ multiplex PCR; TCRdb's copy keeps in-frame clones and lacks some. The profile shows just over 350,000 clones, 92% of them singletons. As for this clone: Its antigen is as yet unknown.

J was trimmed by 0 bases and V by 3 bases; bases with no gene match: 8. The CDR3 loop spans 17 amino acids. CDR1 SGHRS and CDR2 YFSETQ come from the germline V gene. The sample was peripheral blood, taken after recovery from COVID-19. V and J are TRBV5-1 and TRBJ2-2; 7 bases agree with TRBD2. The TCR comes from a human donor who had recovered from COVID-19. The CDR3 DNA follows: TGCGCCAGCAGCTCCGTGCGGGGGACTGCGAACACCGGGGAGCTGTTTTTT. This translates into CASSSVRGTANTGELFF.